The sequence of this T cell receptor beta chain was determined in a study of shared T cell receptors in the human thymus. V lost 7 bases, J lost 0 bases, and 6 bases stayed unmatched. The CDR3 runs to 15 residues. Germline assignment: CDR1 MDHEN and CDR2 SYDVKM. Profiling relied on immunoSEQ multiplex PCR, and the TCRdb table lists in-frame clones only, not all of them. The sample includes about 660,000 clones, roughly 88% of them seen just once. These sequences were also reported in another study, on human thymus T cells. As that study records: Corrective surgery for congenital heart defects was being performed on the healthy Finnish infants who served as donors. Thymus tissue was removed during corrective cardiac surgery. Related work showed strongly overlapping thymic repertoires across unrelated individuals.

The chain has TRBV28 and TRBJ2-3, with 8 bases matching TRBD1. The sequence was collected from a boy in the first two years of life with a congenital heart defect. Input material: thymocytes. The CDR3 reads CASTPGQESTDTQYF. CDR3 DNA: TGTGCCAGCACCCCGGGACAGGAAAGCACAGATACGCAGTATTTT.